This T cell receptor (beta chain) originates from a study of vaccination effects on CD4 cells after COVID-19. This clone is a singleton in its sample. Its target is not known. Before any sequencing was done, the ViraFEST assay used viral peptide pools to expand antigen-specific CD4+ T cells. Culturing for more than 9 days preceded CD4+ T cell isolation. Negative nucleocapsid antibody tests before and after vaccination confirmed no previous SARS-CoV-2 infection. Germline-derived CDR1 and CDR2 are MDHEN and SYDVKM. Trimming removed 6 bases from V and 3 bases from J, with 17 bases in between. This CDR3 has 15 amino acids. General observations from the study: Infection-derived and vaccine-derived clones contracted markedly late after vaccination. Cross-reactivity toward common cold coronaviruses was confined to only 1 of 255 vaccine-induced clones in healthy vaccinees.

Libraries were prepared by immunoSEQ multiplex PCR; TCRdb keeps only in-frame clonotypes and omits some of them. The sample contains roughly 41,000 clones, more than 65% of which appear only once. The sample was CD4+ T cells from PBMCs cultured with HCoV-NL63 spike peptides, taken before COVID-19 vaccination. The origin of this receptor is a human donor who received a COVID-19 vaccine. This sequence joins TRBV28 and TRBJ1-1, with TRBD1 as a possible D gene (6 bases). The CDR3 bases are TGTGCCAGCAGGGGTGGGGGGGGCCAGGACACTGAAGCTTTCTTT. Its protein product is CASRGGGGQDTEAFF.